The 11 T cell receptor beta chains given below trace back to one sample, sequenced in a study of T cell responses to AZD1222 COVID-19 vaccine. The data were produced by immunoSEQ multiplex PCR, yet TCRdb's version contains in-frame clones alone and is incomplete. The sample holds approximately 130,000 clones, approximately 94% seen once. The source material was peripheral blood, sampled on day 0 of AZD1222 vaccination. The receptor set was obtained from an adult in good health.

Concerning this clone itself: The junction does not match germline at one end; this may be a read error. The V gene is TRBV2, the J gene TRBJ2-2, with D maybe TRBD2 (5 bases). The CDR3 is 16 amino acids. Per the germline V gene, CDR1 is SNHLY and CDR2 is FYNNEI. The CDR3 sequence: CATSSDGLSNTGELFF. DNA for the CDR3: TGTGCCACCAGTAGCGACGGCCTCTCGAACACCGGGGAGCTGTTTTTT.

The chain joins TRBV28 to TRBJ1-6, with D maybe TRBD1 (6 bases). Germline values: CDR1 MDHEN, CDR2 SYDVKM. The ends were cut back, 5 bases at V and 3 bases at J, with 11 bases in the middle. CDR3 length: 15 residues. The CDR3 protein is CASSPGTYYNSPLHF. CDR3 sequence (DNA): TGTGCCAGCAGTCCCGGGACATACTATAATTCACCCCTCCACTTT.

The J gene is TRBJ2-1, the V gene TRBV11-2; 9 nucleotides agree with TRBD1. Germline assignment: CDR1 SGHAT and CDR2 FQNNGV. Unmatched junction bases numbered 0, after V lost 1 base and J lost 2 bases. This CDR3 has 15 residues. CDR3 in DNA: TGTGCCAGCAGCTTAGGACAGGGGGCCTACAATGAGCAGTTCTTC. Translating gives CASSLGQGAYNEQFF.

The chain links TRBV28 to TRBJ2-1; a weak D match, TRBD2 (5 bases). Germline CDR1 and CDR2: MDHEN and SYDVKM. The CDR3 is made up of 17 amino acids. The ends were cut back, 5 bases at V and 8 bases at J, with 25 bases in the middle. The CDR3 DNA follows: TGTGCCAGCAGTCCGTCGGGGTGGGTGCGGGCTTCGGATGAGCAGTTCTTC. Amino acids: CASSPSGWVRASDEQFF.

V usage is TRBV27 and J usage is TRBJ1-2; the match to TRBD1 covers 7 bases. V lost 6 bases to trimming and J lost 5 bases; unmatched junction nucleotides: 6. The CDR3 has 13 amino acids. The V gene's germline CDR1 is MNHEY and CDR2 SMNVEV (reference sequence). The CDR3 loop is CASRPRGGYGYTF. In DNA form, the CDR3 reads TGTGCCAGCAGACCCAGGGGGGGGTATGGCTACACCTTC.

V and J are TRBV28 and TRBJ2-7; 10 nucleotides agree with TRBD1. V shed 3 bases, J shed 7 bases, and the junction held 9 bases outside the gene matches. Germline CDR1 MDHEN, CDR2 SYDVKM. The CDR3 covers 15 residues. CDR3 coding DNA: TGTGCCAGCAGTTTGGTCGGGACAGGGGTATGGGAGCAGTACTTC. This codes for CASSLVGTGVWEQYF.

The table lists this clone with a count of one. The chain is built from TRBV28 and TRBJ1-2; possibly TRBD1 for D (5 bases). V dropped 4 bases and J dropped 4 bases, with 7 bases sitting between them. This CDR3 spans 12 amino acids. The germline V gene encodes CDR1 MDHEN and CDR2 SYDVKM. In DNA, the CDR3 is TGTGCCAGCAGTTCAGGGTCCTATGGCTACACCTTC. Its protein is CASSSGSYGYTF.

This chain connects TRBV7-9 to TRBJ2-1, with D maybe TRBD2 (6 bases). The germline V gene has CDR1 SEHNR and CDR2 FQNEAQ (reference sequence). V shed 5 bases and J shed 0 bases, with 17 bases lying between them. The CDR3 length is 17 residues. CDR3 region: CASSGGRQASSYNEQFF. CDR3 nucleotides: TGTGCCAGCAGCGGGGGGAGGCAAGCGAGCTCCTACAATGAGCAGTTCTTC.

V is TRBV28 and J is TRBJ2-5, with 12 nucleotides matching TRBD1. Unmatched junction bases numbered 7, after V lost 4 bases and J lost 4 bases. CDR3 length: 16 residues. Germline V gives CDR1 MDHEN, CDR2 SYDVKM. CDR3 DNA sequence: TGTGCCAGCAGTTCCTCGGGACAGGGGGCCTCAGAGACCCAGTACTTC. It is translated as CASSSSGQGASETQYF.

The V gene is TRBV3-1 (or the pseudogene TRBV3-2), the J gene TRBJ1-5; a weak D match, TRBD1 (5 bases). Trimming stripped 2 bases from V and 8 bases from J, with 7 bases between. Germline loops: CDR1 LGHDT, CDR2 YNNKEL (reference sequence). There are 12 residues in the CDR3. CDR3 residues: CASSQQGEPQHF. CDR3 coding DNA: TGTGCCAGCAGCCAACAGGGCGAGCCCCAGCATTTT.

J is TRBJ1-2 and V is TRBV5-1; D is possibly TRBD1 (5 bases). Trimming took 2 bases from V and 7 from J, leaving 6 bases between them. The germline V gene encodes CDR1 SGHRS and CDR2 YFSETQ. The CDR3 length is 11 residues. The CDR3 DNA sequence: TGCGCCAGCAGCTTCCAGGGTGGCTACACCTTC. This gives the protein CASSFQGGYTF.